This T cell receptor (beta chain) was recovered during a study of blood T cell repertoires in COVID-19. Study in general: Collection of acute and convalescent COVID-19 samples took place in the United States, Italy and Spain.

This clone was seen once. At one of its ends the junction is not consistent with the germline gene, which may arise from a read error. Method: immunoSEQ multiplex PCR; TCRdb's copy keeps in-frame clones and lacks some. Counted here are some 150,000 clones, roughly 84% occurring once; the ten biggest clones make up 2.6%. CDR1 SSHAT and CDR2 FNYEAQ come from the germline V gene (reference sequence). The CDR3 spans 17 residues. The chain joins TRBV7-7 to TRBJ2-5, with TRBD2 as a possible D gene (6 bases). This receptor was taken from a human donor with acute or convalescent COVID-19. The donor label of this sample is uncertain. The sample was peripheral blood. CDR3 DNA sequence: TGTGCTAGCAGCCCCGGGGGAGCCGTACAAAGGCAAGAGACCCAGTACTTC. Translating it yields CASSPGGAVQRQETQYF.